This T cell receptor (beta chain) appears in the sequencing data of a study of control samples from healthy donors and cancer patients. The method was immunoSEQ multiplex PCR; TCRdb's version includes in-frame clones alone and lacks a portion of them. The listing records about 190,000 clones. Sequencing used blood. The clonotype comes from a woman in her twenties or thirties in good health.

For the CDR3, the DNA is TGTGCCAGCAGTGAAGCGGATTCAAACAATCAGCCCCAGCATTTT. As protein: CASSEADSNNQPQHF. V is TRBV2 and J is TRBJ1-5; D gene uncertain. The CDR3 consists of 15 residues. The V end was cut by 0 bases, the J end by 3 bases, with 9 bases between. In germline, CDR1 is SNHLY, CDR2 FYNNEI.